These 17 T cell receptor beta chains came from one sample sequenced in a study of T cells in pancreatic ductal adenocarcinoma. Using immunoSEQ multiplex PCR, the repertoire was profiled, and TCRdb retains in-frame clones only, with some absent. This sample has about 100,000 clones, with around 96% found just once. No neoadjuvant therapy was given to the selected pancreatic ductal adenocarcinoma patients before their surgery. Sample: PBMCs. The source is a human donor with pancreatic ductal adenocarcinoma.

The CDR3 DNA reads TGTGCCTGCACCCGGGACAGGGCCTCCAATGAGCAGTTCTTC. Protein sequence: CACTRDRASNEQFF. The gene calls are TRBV19 and TRBJ2-1; 9 nucleotides match TRBD1. This CDR3 spans 14 amino acids. Germline trimming cut 11 bases from V and 6 bases from J; bases unmatched to any gene: 11. Germline V lookup: CDR1 LNHDA, CDR2 SQIVND (reference sequence). Full variable domain (rest looked up from reference TRBV19 and TRBJ2-1): DGGITQSPKYLFRKEGQNVTLSCEQNLNHDAMYWYRQDPGQGLRLIYYSQIVNDFQKGDIAEGYSVSREKKESFPLTVTSAQKNPTAFYLCACTRDRASNEQFFGPGTRLTVL.

V is TRBV5-8 and J is TRBJ2-7; 9 nucleotides line up with TRBD1. This CDR3 is 15 amino acids long. Germline CDR1 reads SGHTS; CDR2 reads YDEGEE. After removal of 0 bases from V and 3 bases from J, the junction contained 4 bases not matched to a gene. CDR3 bases: TGTGCCAGCAGCTTGGGGACAGGGGCAAACTACGAGCAGTACTTC. Translating gives CASSLGTGANYEQYF.

This chain uses TRBV5-6 with TRBJ1-1; no definite D call. CDR1 is SGHDT, CDR2 YYEEEE, per germline. The CDR3 is 13 amino acids. V lost 4 bases and J lost 7, with 14 bases in between. The CDR3 nucleotides read TGTGCCAGCAGCCTCCGAGGCCGCTTTGAAGCTTTCTTT. Protein product: CASSLRGRFEAFF.

The chain couples TRBV29-1 to TRBJ1-1; D gene uncertain. CDR1 and CDR2 (germline): SQVTM, ANQGSEA. The CDR3 consists of 13 residues. Trimming removed 4 bases from V and 0 bases from J, with 9 bases in between. The CDR3 nucleotides are TGCAGCGTTGCAGGCAGGATGAACACTGAAGCTTTCTTT. It encodes CSVAGRMNTEAFF.

This clone appeared a few times. V is TRBV28 and J is TRBJ1-2, with 9 nucleotides matching TRBD1. Germline trimming cut 5 bases from V and 4 bases from J; bases unmatched to any gene: 5. This CDR3 spans 14 amino acids. Germline assignment: CDR1 MDHEN and CDR2 SYDVKM. This CDR3 is CASSTRTGVYGYTF. The CDR3 nucleotides read TGTGCCAGCAGTACCCGGACAGGGGTCTATGGCTACACCTTC.

V and J are TRBV5-1 and TRBJ2-3; a possible D gene is TRBD2 (6 bases). Germline V lookup: CDR1 SGHRS, CDR2 YFSETQ. V shed 2 bases and J shed 5 bases, with 15 bases lying between them. CDR3 length: 15 residues. The CDR3 here is CASSFGAGWGDTQYF. CDR3 DNA: TGCGCCAGCAGCTTCGGGGCGGGATGGGGAGATACGCAGTATTTT.

The chain links TRBV20-1 to TRBJ2-3; D gene uncertain. This CDR3 comprises 11 residues. CDR1 and CDR2 (germline): DFQATT, SNEGSKA (reference sequence). The V gene lost 2 bases and the J gene lost 4 bases, with 4 bases spanning the gap. DNA for the CDR3: TGCAGTGCTAGACTCTCAGATACGCAGTATTTT. It is translated as CSARLSDTQYF.

The chain joins TRBV9 to TRBJ2-1, with no clear D. V was clipped by 1 base and J by 4 bases, with 6 bases between them. CDR3 length equals 13 residues. The germline V gene has CDR1 SGDLS and CDR2 YYNGEE. In DNA, the CDR3 is TGTGCCAGCAGCGTACGGTTATACAATGAGCAGTTCTTC. Amino acid sequence: CASSVRLYNEQFF.

The chain combines TRBV5-1 with TRBJ2-7, with 7 bases fitting TRBD1. The CDR3 contains 14 residues. Germline values: CDR1 SGHRS, CDR2 YFSETQ. V gave up 0 bases and J gave up 4 bases; unmatched junction bases: 4. Here the CDR3 DNA reads TGCGCCAGCAGCTTGGGACCAGGGGGTTACGAGCAGTACTTC. It specifies CASSLGPGGYEQYF.

The genes are TRBV7-9 and TRBJ2-5, with 9 bases matching TRBD1. Germline V gene sequence: CDR1 SEHNR, CDR2 FQNEAQ (reference sequence). This CDR3 is 16 amino acids long. The V and J ends lost 5 bases and 2 bases, in that order; junction bases with no gene match: 9. Written as DNA, the CDR3 is TGTGCCAGCAGCACGACTCCGGGACAGGGACAAGAGACCCAGTACTTC. Translation gives CASSTTPGQGQETQYF.

V usage is TRBV7-2 and J usage is TRBJ2-6; TRBD2 aligns across 11 bases. In germline, CDR1 is SGHTA, CDR2 FQGNSA. The CDR3 is 21 amino acids. Trimming cost V 0 bases and J 0 bases; bases outside gene matches: 10. In nucleotides, the CDR3 is TGTGCCAGCAGCTTAGCCCTAGCGGGAGGTGGGGGTCCCTCTGGGGCCAACGTCCTGACTTTC. Its protein is CASSLALAGGGGPSGANVLTF.

V is TRBV11-2 and J is TRBJ2-5, with 7 bases aligning to TRBD2. Germline CDR1 reads SGHAT; CDR2 reads FQNNGV. The CDR3 runs to 15 residues. V was pared by 4 bases and J by 2 bases, with 7 bases of the junction left unmatched. The DNA for the CDR3 is TGTGCCAGCAGCTCTGGGGGGGGAAGTCAAGAGACCCAGTACTTC. This encodes CASSSGGGSQETQYF. The full variable domain, in which reference TRBV11-2 and TRBJ2-5 provide the parts outside the CDR3, is EAGVAQSPRYKIIEKRQSVAFWCNPISGHATLYWYQQILGQGPKLLIQFQNNGVVDDSQLPKDRFSAERLKGVDSTLKIQPAKLEDSAVYLCASSSGGGSQETQYFGPGTRLLVL.

V gene TRBV19 combines with J gene TRBJ2-1; 7 bases are a match to TRBD2. CDR1 and CDR2 (germline): LNHDA, SQIVND (reference sequence). The CDR3 spans 15 residues. J gave up 5 bases and V 5 bases, and 9 bases lay outside the gene matches. The CDR3 DNA reads TGTGCCAGTAGTCTCCGCAAGCGGGGAGACAATGAGCAGTTCTTC. This encodes CASSLRKRGDNEQFF.

This rearrangement joins TRBV18 to TRBJ1-1; D may be TRBD1 (5 bases). This CDR3 comprises 13 residues. Germline V lookup: CDR1 KGHSH, CDR2 LQKENI. Trimming shortened V by 3 bases and J by 4 bases, and 9 bases separated the two germline ends. The CDR3 nucleotides read TGTGCCAGCTCACCTTTGCAGGGCACTGAAGCTTTCTTT. Amino acids: CASSPLQGTEAFF. The whole variable domain, filled in from reference TRBV18 and TRBJ1-1, reads NAGVMQNPRHLVRRRGQEARLRCSPMKGHSHVYWYRQLPEEGLKFMVYLQKENIIDESGMPKERFSAEFPKEGPSILRIQQVVRGDSAAYFCASSPLQGTEAFFGQGTRLTVV.

The rearrangement joins TRBV10-3 to TRBJ2-3, with a weak D call TRBD1 (7 bases). The CDR3 has 16 amino acids. Germline CDR1 reads ENHRY; CDR2 reads SYGVKD. The ends were cut back, 6 bases at V and 5 bases at J, with 21 bases in the middle. This CDR3 is CAISSAGVQGGDTQYF. The CDR3 coding sequence is TGTGCCATCAGCAGCGCGGGTGTTCAGGGGGGAGATACGCAGTATTTT.

The chain couples TRBV20-1 to TRBJ2-3; TRBD2 is a possible D gene (6 bases). CDR1 is DFQATT, CDR2 SNEGSKA, per germline (reference sequence). The CDR3 totals 11 residues. V shed 6 bases and J shed 6 bases, with 10 bases lying between them. The CDR3 DNA sequence: TGCAGTGCGGGGAGGTCTGATACGCAGTATTTT. Translation gives CSAGRSDTQYF.

The J gene is TRBJ2-2, the V gene TRBV7-2; no reliable D call. The CDR3 loop spans 14 amino acids. The germline V and J ends were trimmed by 3 bases and 1 base, with 6 bases remaining between them. Germline CDR1 and CDR2: SGHTA and FQGNSA. CDR3 protein: CASSFEMNTGELFF. DNA for the CDR3: TGTGCCAGCAGCTTTGAGATGAACACCGGGGAGCTGTTTTTT.